These 16 T cell receptor beta chains share one sample of origin, sequenced in a study of beta chain features in type 1 diabetes. What was sequenced were expressed TCRB transcripts, since all of the isolated RNA had been reverse transcribed. Clones were sequenced by immunoSEQ multiplex PCR, and TCRdb holds only the in-frame ones, with some missing. The sample includes under 350,000 clones, approximately 8% seen only once; the top ten take approximately 0.99%. Material for sequencing was central memory CD4+ T cells from blood. Source of these receptors: a young woman in good health.

This clone was counted only a few times. The chain joins TRBV21-1 to TRBJ1-1; the table gives TRBD1 as D, unverified against the DNA. TRBV21-1 is a listed pseudogene. The CDR3 covers 15 residues. DNA for the CDR3: TGTGCCAGCCGGGACAGGGGCCGTCGGGGCACTGAAGCTTTCTTT. Its translation: CASRDRGRRGTEAFF.

This clone occurred many times. This CDR3 is CASRKRGAHEKLFF. The CDR3 DNA follows: TGTGCCAGCAGGAAACGGGGGGCCCATGAAAAACTGTTTTTT. The chain uses TRBV7-2 and TRBJ1-4, with D perhaps TRBD1 (6 bases). The CDR3 extends over 14 amino acids. Trimming pared 6 bases from V and 6 bases from J, leaving 14 bases between. CDR1 SGHTA and CDR2 FQGNSA come from the germline V gene.

This clone was seen a few times. The chain carries TRBV28 and TRBJ2-5; D call uncertain. CDR1 is MDHEN and CDR2 is SYDVKM in the germline V gene. The CDR3 extends over 13 amino acids. Trimming stripped 2 bases from V and 6 bases from J, with 10 bases between. CDR3 DNA: TGTGCCAGCAGTTTAGATGCCCCCCAGACCCAGTACTTC. The encoded protein is CASSLDAPQTQYF.

This clone has a count of ten or more. The gene calls are TRBV5-4 and TRBJ2-2; D is perhaps TRBD2 (6 bases). Germline CDR1 and CDR2: SGHNT and YYREEE (reference sequence). The CDR3 covers 13 residues. The V gene lost 7 bases and the J gene lost 0 bases, with 7 bases spanning the gap. CDR3 sequence (DNA): TGTGCCAGCGGCGGGGCGAACACCGGGGAGCTGTTTTTT. It is translated as CASGGANTGELFF.

In this sample, this clone turned up a few times. This chain links TRBV4-1 with TRBJ1-1, with D tentatively TRBD1 (5 bases). The V gene's germline CDR1 is MGHRA and CDR2 YSYEKL. This CDR3 is built from 15 residues. Trimming stripped 4 bases from V and 1 base from J, with 13 bases between. The CDR3 region has the DNA TGCGCCAGCAGCCTCTATGGGACTCCGAACACTGAAGCTTTCTTT. Translating gives CASSLYGTPNTEAFF.

This clone was observed once. The chain recombines TRBV15 with TRBJ1-1, with no clear D. Germline loops: CDR1 LNHNV, CDR2 YYDKDF (reference sequence). Trimming pared 0 bases from V and 0 bases from J, leaving 2 bases between. The CDR3 totals 13 residues. CDR3 in DNA: TGTGCCACCAGCAGAGATGTGAACACTGAAGCTTTCTTT. Protein product: CATSRDVNTEAFF. Full variable domain (outside the CDR3, taken from reference TRBV15 and TRBJ1-1): DAMVIQNPRYQVTQFGKPVTLSCSQTLNHNVMYWYQQKSSQAPKLLFHYYDKDFNNEADTPDNFQSRRPNTSFCFLDIRSPGLGDTAMYLCATSRDVNTEAFFGQGTRLTVV.

This clone has just a few counts. The J gene is TRBJ2-2, the V gene TRBV4-2, with 8 bases identical to TRBD2. Germline V gives CDR1 LGHNA, CDR2 YNFKEQ. V shed 1 base and J 3 bases; nucleotides not matched to a gene: 1. The CDR3 has 15 residues. In DNA form, the CDR3 reads TGTGCCAGCAGCCAAGTACTAGCGGACACCGGGGAGCTGTTTTTT. Translation gives CASSQVLADTGELFF.

This clone appeared many times. The chain carries TRBV7-9 and TRBJ1-4; D is uncertain. This CDR3 spans 17 amino acids. CDR1 and CDR2 (germline): SEHNR, FQNEAQ (reference sequence). Trimming took 0 bases from V and 8 from J, leaving 19 bases between them. The DNA of the CDR3 is TGTGCCAGCAGCTTAGCGGTCGGGGTGTCCCGGGGAGAAAAACTGTTTTTT. It is translated as CASSLAVGVSRGEKLFF.

The chain carries TRBV14 and TRBJ1-2; no firm D call. CDR3 length: 13 amino acids. V lost 1 base, J lost 4 bases, and 7 bases lay in between. CDR1 SGHDN and CDR2 FVKESK come from the germline V gene. The CDR3 sequence is CASSQADSYGYTF. The CDR3 DNA reads as TGTGCCAGCAGCCAAGCGGATTCCTATGGCTACACCTTC.

This clone was counted only a few times. The chain has TRBV10-3 and TRBJ1-5; D perhaps matches TRBD1 (5 bases). Germline V gene data show CDR1 as ENHRY and CDR2 as SYGVKD. This CDR3 has 15 residues. Trimming stripped 2 bases from V and 7 bases from J, with 15 bases between. The CDR3 region has the DNA TGTGCCATCAGTGAGGCCCAGGGATCAGGGCAGCCCCAGCATTTT. Amino acid sequence: CAISEAQGSGQPQHF.

This rearrangement joins TRBV11-3 to TRBJ1-6, with no clear D. This CDR3 contains 13 residues. CDR1 and CDR2 from the germline V gene are SGHNT and YENEEA. V dropped 4 bases and J dropped 7 bases, with 8 bases sitting between them. The CDR3: CASSSRPNSPLHF. DNA for the CDR3: TGTGCCAGCAGCTCCCGCCCGAATTCACCCCTCCACTTT. Filled out from reference TRBV11-3 and TRBJ1-6, the complete variable domain reads EAGVVQSPRYKIIEKKQPVAFWCNPISGHNTLYWYLQNLGQGPELLIRYENEEAVDDSQLPKDRFSAERLKGVDSTLKIQPAELGDSAVYLCASSSRPNSPLHFGNGTRLTVT.

The sample holds a few counts of this clone. This sequence joins TRBV28 and TRBJ1-2; a weak D match, TRBD1 (5 bases). The CDR3 runs 14 residues. CDR1 is MDHEN and CDR2 is SYDVKM in the germline V gene. Trimming stripped 2 bases from V and 10 bases from J, with 17 bases between. The CDR3 nucleotides read TGTGCCAGCAGTTTAGGGCGTTTCGGCAGGGCCTACACCTTC. Protein sequence: CASSLGRFGRAYTF.

The rearrangement uses TRBV7-3 and TRBJ1-1; D call uncertain. The CDR3 covers 14 residues. CDR1 and CDR2 (germline): SGHTA, FQGTGA. V was trimmed by 2 bases and J by 3 bases, leaving 10 bases between them. CDR3 nucleotides: TGTGCCAGCAGCTTATATGGTGAAGACACTGAAGCTTTCTTT. The encoded protein is CASSLYGEDTEAFF.

The table lists this clone with a few counts. The CDR3 spells CASSPGGYTEAFF. The CDR3 DNA reads as TGTGCCAGCAGTCCGGGGGGGTACACTGAAGCTTTCTTT. This chain links TRBV27 with TRBJ1-1; weak D call: TRBD1 (5 bases). Germline V lookup: CDR1 MNHEY, CDR2 SMNVEV (reference sequence). Trimming cost V 5 bases and J 3 bases, with 10 bases left between them. The CDR3 has 13 amino acids.

This clone was picked up many times. The chain carries TRBV9 and TRBJ2-1; 8 nucleotides align to TRBD2. The junction had 8 bases not matched to a gene; V was cut back by 6 bases and J by 3 bases. CDR3 length: 15 amino acids. Germline CDR1 SGDLS, CDR2 YYNGEE. CDR3 sequence reads: CASTPGGIDYNEQFF. The CDR3, as DNA: TGTGCCAGCACCCCGGGAGGGATCGACTACAATGAGCAGTTCTTC.

This clone was detected many times. This chain connects TRBV28 to TRBJ2-3; D remains ambiguous. The CDR3 is 15 amino acids. Trimming shortened V by 6 bases and J by 2 bases, and 15 bases separated the two germline ends. CDR1 is MDHEN, CDR2 SYDVKM, per germline. The CDR3 reads CASSPQIGNTDTQYF. DNA of the CDR3: TGTGCCAGCAGCCCACAGATAGGCAACACAGATACGCAGTATTTT.